The 17 T cell receptor beta chains in this list originate from one sample, sequenced in a study of T-cell reconstitution after alpha-beta-depleted transplantation in children. Unique molecular identifiers were incorporated into the prepared TCRbeta library. A single record per CDR3 protein comes from TCRdb applying MiXCR to the PCR reads. The sample lists around 380,000 distinct CDR3 sequences, under 13% occurring once. The sample here was PBMCs from the stem cell graft donor, taken from the stem cell graft. The source is a human donor who donated a stem cell graft to a child with acute myeloid leukemia.

Concerning this clonotype itself: Given a much more abundant clone one base away, this may be a read error. The rearrangement joins TRBV29-1 to TRBJ2-1, with D unresolved. This CDR3 has 14 residues. Germline assignment: CDR1 SQVTM and CDR2 ANQGSEA. V was pared by 7 bases and J by 3 bases, with 16 bases between. The CDR3 nucleotides are TGCAGCGCTGCCACTACCGGAGACTACAATGAGCAGTTCTTC. Amino acid sequence: CSAATTGDYNEQFF.

V usage is TRBV5-1 and J usage is TRBJ2-2; 8 bases fit TRBD1. Germline CDR1 and CDR2: SGHRS and YFSETQ. The CDR3 runs 14 residues. V lost 0 bases, J lost 9 bases, and 4 bases stayed unmatched. CDR3 DNA: TGCGCCAGCAGCTTGGGGACAGGGATCCGGGAGCTGTTTTTT. Translation: CASSLGTGIRELFF.

The chain carries TRBV10-3 and TRBJ2-2; possible D gene TRBD2, 6 bases. Per the germline V gene, CDR1 is ENHRY and CDR2 is SYGVKD. There are 13 residues in the CDR3. V was cut by 9 bases and J by 4 bases, with 12 bases left in between. The CDR3 DNA is TGTGCCATTCGGACTATCTCCACCGGGGAGCTGTTTTTT. Residues: CAIRTISTGELFF.

The chain links TRBV4-1 to TRBJ1-1; D unclear. The CDR3 is made up of 16 amino acids. The germline CDR1 and CDR2 sequences are MGHRA and YSYEKL. Trimming removed 5 bases from V and 2 bases from J, with 18 bases in between. The CDR3 here is CASSSRQLRRNTEAFF. As DNA, the CDR3 is TGCGCCAGCAGCTCTCGGCAGCTCCGAAGAAACACTGAAGCTTTCTTT.

The table lists this clonotype with many counts. This chain joins TRBV7-2 and TRBJ2-3; D is unclear. V was trimmed by 4 bases and J by 5 bases, leaving 13 bases between them. The CDR3 is 14 amino acids. The germline V gene encodes CDR1 SGHTA and CDR2 FQGNSA. Written as DNA, the CDR3 is TGTGCCAGCAGCTCCCTGCAGGTAGGAGATACGCAGTATTTT. It is translated as CASSSLQVGDTQYF.

The chain carries TRBV7-2 and TRBJ2-1; TRBD1 agrees at 9 bases. Trimming at V came to 4 bases and at J to 7 bases, leaving 8 bases not matched to a gene. The CDR3 has 15 amino acids. CDR1 and CDR2 from the germline V gene are SGHTA and FQGNSA. The CDR3 region has the DNA TGTGCCAGCAGCTCGGGACAGGGTGGGGGTAATGAGCAGTTCTTC. Its protein product is CASSSGQGGGNEQFF.

This clonotype occurred many times. The chain recombines TRBV7-2 with TRBJ2-2; 9 bases fit TRBD1. The V gene end was trimmed by 5 bases and the J gene end by 4 bases; junction bases not matched to a gene: 5. Germline V gene data show CDR1 as SGHTA and CDR2 as FQGNSA. This CDR3 has 15 amino acids. Here the CDR3 DNA reads TGTGCCAGCAGCAAGGGACAGGGTGGCACCGGGGAGCTGTTTTTT. Amino acid sequence: CASSKGQGGTGELFF.

This chain uses TRBV20-1 with TRBJ2-7; D is perhaps TRBD1 (7 bases). V was cut by 6 bases and J by 0 bases, with 15 bases left in between. Germline-derived CDR1 and CDR2 are DFQATT and SNEGSKA (reference sequence). The CDR3 is 14 residues long. This CDR3 is CSARQGLSSYEQYF. In DNA form, the CDR3 reads TGCAGTGCGAGACAGGGACTCAGCTCCTACGAGCAGTACTTC.

This clonotype was picked up many times. This rearrangement joins TRBV7-8 to TRBJ2-7, with D possibly being TRBD2 (6 bases). This CDR3 region has 15 residues. Trimming stripped 1 base from V and 2 bases from J, with 12 bases between. The germline gives CDR1 SGHVS, CDR2 FQNEAQ. CDR3 amino acids: CASSLERGETYEQYV. The CDR3 nucleotides are TGTGCCAGCAGCTTAGAGCGCGGGGAGACCTACGAGCAGTACGTC.

In this sample, this clonotype turned up once. A much more abundant neighbour one base away suggests this may be a read error. This chain joins TRBV5-1 and TRBJ2-5; D not certain. V lost 1 base and J 1 base, leaving 11 bases between the germline ends. The length of the CDR3 is 15 residues. Germline V CDR1 and CDR2: SGHRS, YFSETQ. CDR3 sequence reads: CASSLQGMVQETQYF. The CDR3 DNA follows: TGCGCCAGCAGCTTGCAAGGCATGGTCCAAGAGACCCAGTACTTC.

The chain links TRBV5-1 to TRBJ1-5; D is undetermined. Germline V gene sequence: CDR1 SGHRS, CDR2 YFSETQ. V was pared by 3 bases and J by 1 base, with 11 bases between. This CDR3 is 15 amino acids long. CDR3 protein: CASSSRPGSNQPQHF. CDR3 nucleotides: TGCGCCAGCAGCTCCCGGCCCGGGAGCAATCAGCCCCAGCATTTT.

This clonotype occurred a few times. V and J are TRBV29-1 and TRBJ2-1, with a weak D call TRBD1 (6 bases). There are 14 residues in the CDR3. Trimming cost V 4 bases and J 5 bases, with 15 bases left between them. Germline V gene lookup returns CDR1 SQVTM and CDR2 ANQGSEA. DNA for the CDR3: TGCAGCGTTGGTACCCGGGACACCCACAATGAGCAGTTCTTC. Residues: CSVGTRDTHNEQFF.

In this sample, this clonotype turned up a few times. CDR3 sequence: CSATGGAGEKLFF. Here the CDR3 DNA reads TGCAGCGCCACAGGGGGAGCGGGTGAAAAACTGTTTTTT. The gene calls are TRBV29-1 and TRBJ1-4; 8 nucleotides agree with TRBD1. This CDR3 contains 13 residues. Germline CDR1 and CDR2: SQVTM and ANQGSEA. The junction had 8 bases not matched to a gene; V was cut back by 7 bases and J by 7 bases.

This clonotype occurred many times. The chain couples TRBV5-1 to TRBJ2-5, with D unclear. This CDR3 comprises 14 residues. Germline V gene lookup returns CDR1 SGHRS and CDR2 YFSETQ. Trimming took 0 bases from V and 0 from J, leaving 6 bases between them. The CDR3 DNA follows: TGCGCCAGCAGCTTGGGACGGAACCAAGAGACCCAGTACTTC. This gives the protein CASSLGRNQETQYF.

This clonotype turned up a few times. The rearrangement uses TRBV6-5 and TRBJ2-1; 15 bases agree with TRBD2. Germline-derived CDR1 and CDR2 are MNHEY and SVGAGI. This CDR3 has 16 amino acids. V dropped 2 bases and J dropped 8; count of bases not matched to a gene: 4. This CDR3 is CASSYGTSGRFYEQFF. The CDR3 DNA reads as TGTGCCAGCAGTTACGGGACTAGCGGGAGGTTCTATGAGCAGTTCTTC.

This chain joins TRBV29-1 and TRBJ2-5; 7 bases agree with TRBD1. CDR1 is SQVTM and CDR2 is ANQGSEA in the germline V gene. This CDR3 comprises 14 residues. V trimming: 5 bases; J trimming: 5 bases; junction bases outside the gene matches: 11. CDR3 bases: TGCAGCGTTTTAAGAGACAGGGTGGACGAGACCCAGTACTTC. This gives the protein CSVLRDRVDETQYF.

The V and J genes are TRBV6-2 or TRBV6-3 and TRBJ2-4; 7 bases match TRBD2. J was trimmed by 2 bases and V by 3 bases; bases with no gene match: 4. The CDR3 runs to 15 residues. From germline, CDR1 is MNHEY and CDR2 SVGEGT. CDR3 in DNA: TGTGCCAGCAGTTATCGCGGGAGTTCCAAAAACATTCAGTACTTC. It codes for CASSYRGSSKNIQYF.